The rows below give T cell receptor beta chains drawn from one sample of a study of shared clonotypes between healthy human individuals. Data came from immunoSEQ multiplex PCR; TCRdb stores just in-frame clones and leaves some out. The table records about 360,000 clones, around 70% of them present only once. The specimen was memory CD4+ T cells sorted from blood. Receptors originate from a man aged 30-40 years in good health. Each CDR3 is given with its conserved first and last residue. A D gene is named only where the DNA matches it firmly. Rows give clone size only sometimes, using once, few, many, or a class for an expanded clone.

NA	NA	TRBV18	TRBJ2-7	CASRGGREQYF	TGTGCCAGCCGAGGGGGACGCGAGCAGTACTTC
NA	NA	TRBV19	TRBJ2-7	CASSIAGGLPYEQYF	TGTGCCAGTAGTATTGCTGGGGGACTCCCCTACGAGCAGTACTTC
TRBD1	few	TRBV4-1	TRBJ2-7	CASSQDYLTGGEQYF	TGCGCCAGCAGCCAAGATTACCTGACAGGGGGCGAGCAGTACTTC
TRBD1	NA	TRBV18	TRBJ2-1	CASSPRGSGTGIYNEQFF	TGTGCCAGCTCACCCAGGGGGAGCGGAACCGGGATCTACAATGAGCAGTTCTTC
NA	NA	TRBV28	TRBJ2-1	CASSPSGTNEQFF	TGTGCCAGCAGCCCTTCCGGGACCAATGAGCAGTTCTTC
NA	NA	TRBV14	TRBJ2-5	CASSQDLARASQETQYF	TGTGCCAGCAGCCAAGATCTTGCGCGGGCCTCCCAAGAGACCCAGTACTTC
NA	many	TRBV6-5	TRBJ1-3	CASSRGGAGGNTIYF	TGTGCCAGCAGTAGGGGGGGGGCAGGTGGAAACACCATATATTTT
NA	NA	TRBV10-2	TRBJ2-3	CASRDGLTTDTQYF	TGCGCCAGCAGGGACGGTCTCACCACAGATACGCAGTATTTT
NA	NA	TRBV25-1	TRBJ2-1	CASSAAAHNEQFF	TGTGCCAGCAGCGCTGCGGCCCACAATGAGCAGTTCTTC
TRBD1	NA	TRBV28	TRBJ1-2	CASSSSGTGDYGYTF	TGTGCCAGCAGTAGCTCCGGGACAGGGGACTATGGCTACACCTTC
NA	NA	TRBV5-1	TRBJ1-3	CASSLGDRPSGNTIYF	TGCGCCAGCAGCTTGGGTGACAGGCCCTCTGGAAACACCATATATTTT
TRBD2	NA	TRBV6-6	TRBJ2-2	CASSFPGRVSTGELFF	TGTGCCAGCAGTTTCCCCGGGAGGGTTAGCACCGGGGAGCTGTTTTTT
TRBD2	NA	TRBV5-1	TRBJ2-1	CASSFGSTPGTSGVYNEQFF	TGCGCCAGCAGCTTCGGATCAACCCCCGGGACTAGCGGGGTTTACAATGAGCAGTTCTTC
NA	NA	TRBV28	TRBJ2-5	CASSLIRVGETQYF	TGTGCCAGCAGTTTAATTCGGGTAGGGGAGACCCAGTACTTC